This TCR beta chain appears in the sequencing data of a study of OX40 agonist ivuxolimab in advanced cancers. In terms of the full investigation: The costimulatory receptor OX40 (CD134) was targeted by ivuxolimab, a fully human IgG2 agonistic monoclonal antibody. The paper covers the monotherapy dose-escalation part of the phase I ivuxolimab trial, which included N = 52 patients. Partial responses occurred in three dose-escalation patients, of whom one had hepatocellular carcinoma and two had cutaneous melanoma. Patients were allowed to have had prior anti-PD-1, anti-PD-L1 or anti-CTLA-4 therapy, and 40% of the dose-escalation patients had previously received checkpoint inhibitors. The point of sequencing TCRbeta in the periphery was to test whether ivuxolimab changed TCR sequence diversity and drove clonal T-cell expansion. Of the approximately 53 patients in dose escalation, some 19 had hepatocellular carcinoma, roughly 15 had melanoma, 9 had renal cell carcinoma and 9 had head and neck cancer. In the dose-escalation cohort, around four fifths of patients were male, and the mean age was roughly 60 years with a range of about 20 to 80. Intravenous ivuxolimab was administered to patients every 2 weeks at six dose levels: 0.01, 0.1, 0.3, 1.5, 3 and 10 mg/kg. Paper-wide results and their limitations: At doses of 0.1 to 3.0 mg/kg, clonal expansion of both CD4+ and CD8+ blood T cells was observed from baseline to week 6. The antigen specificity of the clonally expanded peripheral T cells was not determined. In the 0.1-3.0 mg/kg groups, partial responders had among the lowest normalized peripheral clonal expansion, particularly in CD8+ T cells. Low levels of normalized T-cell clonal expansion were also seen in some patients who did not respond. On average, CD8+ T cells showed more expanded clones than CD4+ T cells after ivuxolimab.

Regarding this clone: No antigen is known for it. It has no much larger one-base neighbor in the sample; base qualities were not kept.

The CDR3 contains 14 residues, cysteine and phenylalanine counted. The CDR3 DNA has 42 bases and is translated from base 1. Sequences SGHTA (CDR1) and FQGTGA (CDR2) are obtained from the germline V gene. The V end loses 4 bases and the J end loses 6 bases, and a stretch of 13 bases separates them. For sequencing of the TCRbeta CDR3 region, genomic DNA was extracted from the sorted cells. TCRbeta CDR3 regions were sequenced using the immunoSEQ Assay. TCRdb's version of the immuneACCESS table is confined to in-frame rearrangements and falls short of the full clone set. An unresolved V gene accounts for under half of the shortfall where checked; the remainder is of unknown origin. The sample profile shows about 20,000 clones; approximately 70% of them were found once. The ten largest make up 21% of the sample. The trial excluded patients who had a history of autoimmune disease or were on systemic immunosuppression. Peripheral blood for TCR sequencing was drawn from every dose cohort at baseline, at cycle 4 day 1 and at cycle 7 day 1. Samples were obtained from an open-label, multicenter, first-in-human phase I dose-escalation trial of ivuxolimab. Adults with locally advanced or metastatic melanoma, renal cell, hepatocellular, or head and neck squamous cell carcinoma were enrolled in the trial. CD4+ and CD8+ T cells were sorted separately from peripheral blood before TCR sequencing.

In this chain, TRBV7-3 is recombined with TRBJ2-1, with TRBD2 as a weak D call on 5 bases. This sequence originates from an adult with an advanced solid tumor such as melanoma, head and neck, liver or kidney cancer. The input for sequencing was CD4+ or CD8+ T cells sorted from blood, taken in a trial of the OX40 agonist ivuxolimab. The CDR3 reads CASSSTGIGNEQFF. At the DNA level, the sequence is TGTGCCAGCAGCTCCACCGGGATCGGCAATGAGCAGTTCTTC.